The source of this TCR beta chain is a study of PD-L1 blockade in urothelial cancer. Study-wide background: Analyzed time points were 3 weeks (second dose) and 6 weeks after therapy began.

TCRdb's copy holds only in-frame clones and misses some; the assay was immunoSEQ multiplex PCR. Of under 55,000 clones listed, about 87% are singletons. V was shortened by 4 bases and J by 5 bases, with 9 bases between the two germline ends. CDR3 size: 13 residues. Germline CDR1 and CDR2: SEHNR and FQNEAQ (reference sequence). This sequence originates from a man in his forties or fifties with urothelial cancer. This sequence joins TRBV7-9 and TRBJ1-3; D ambiguous. The sample here was PBMCs, taken around atezolizumab (anti-PD-L1) treatment. CDR3 nucleotides: TGTGCCAGCAGCTGGGCCGGGAGAAACACCATATATTTT. Amino acid sequence: CASSWAGRNTIYF.